This passage covers 21 T cell receptor beta chains from one sample sequenced in a study of molecular identifiers for immune sequencing clone quantification (dated by TCRdb to 2017 to 2018). Receptors were amplified or captured by PCR. The sequencing machine was an Illumina HiSeq 4000. TCRdb reprocessed the public reads (quality trimming at Q25 with fastp, clone calling with MiXCR) and kept in-frame beta chains. Each record represents a unique CDR3 protein, reported with the most common genes and DNA among its rows. For this sample there are a few hundred thousand distinct CDR3 sequences; about 21% appear just once. The ten largest clones take up 0.7% to 0.95% of the sample. The sequenced sample was naive CD8+ T cells from blood, with Jurkat cell RNA spiked in. The intended sense of this specimen's cell subset or site label: FACS-sorted CD8+CD4-CCR7+CD45RA+ naive T cells. The receptors were gathered from a human donor in good health. Some libraries in this study had Jurkat cell RNA spiked in.

The chain employs TRBV2 and TRBJ2-7, with a tentative D call TRBD2 (5 bases). The CDR3 sequence is 14 residues long. Germline values: CDR1 SNHLY, CDR2 FYNNEI. The V end was cut by 1 base, the J end by 5 bases, with 12 bases between. The CDR3 DNA follows: TGTGCCAGCAGTGAAGGCGACCCGAGGGACGAGCAGTACTTC. This sequence encodes CASSEGDPRDEQYF.

Points on this clonotype: The conserved phenylalanine or tryptophan normally closing the CDR3 is absent here, so this likely arose from a read error. This rearrangement joins TRBV5-3 to TRBJ2-3; TRBD2 matches at 13 bases. TRBV5-3 is an ORF, with its function uncertain. CDR3 length: 19 amino acids. CDR3 sequence (DNA): TGTGCCAGCAGCTTGGAACTAGCGGGGGGGCCCGATAGCACAGATACGCAGTATTCT. Residues: CASSLELAGGPDSTDTQYS.

This chain connects TRBV3-2 to TRBJ2-7. TRBV3-2 is classified as a pseudogene. The CDR3 totals 15 residues. CDR3 nucleotide sequence: TGTGCCAGCAGCCAAGATCTATCAGGAGCTTACGAGCAGTACTTC. Translated: CASSQDLSGAYEQYF.

This chain uses TRBV12-3 or TRBV12-4 with TRBJ2-3; 9 bases map to TRBD2. With V trimmed by 6 bases and J by 5 bases, 9 bases remained unmatched. The CDR3 contains 15 residues. The CDR3 protein is CASRALAGGQDTQYF. CDR3 DNA: TGTGCCAGCAGGGCTCTTGCGGGGGGGCAAGATACGCAGTATTTT.

This clonotype was seen only a few times. The chain links TRBV5-6 to TRBJ2-2; the D is unclear. The CDR3 sequence is 12 residues long. Germline loops: CDR1 SGHDT, CDR2 YYEEEE. The ends were cut back, 0 bases at V and 8 bases at J, with 5 bases in the middle. The CDR3 protein is CASSLDPGELFF. The CDR3 DNA follows: TGTGCCAGCAGCTTGGATCCTGGGGAGCTGTTTTTT.

The sample holds a few counts of this clonotype. V gene TRBV28 combines with J gene TRBJ1-1; 7 nucleotides agree with TRBD1. The V and J ends lost 6 bases and 5 bases, in that order; junction bases with no gene match: 9. This CDR3 has 14 residues. Germline-derived CDR1 and CDR2 are MDHEN and SYDVKM. As DNA, the CDR3 is TGTGCCAGCAGACGACAGGGTTTAGGGACTGAAGCTTTCTTT. Amino acids: CASRRQGLGTEAFF.

The V and J genes are TRBV7-9 and TRBJ1-1, with D tentatively TRBD1 (5 bases). This CDR3 is 15 amino acids long. V was trimmed by 3 bases and J by 5 bases, leaving 16 bases between them. CDR1 is SEHNR, CDR2 FQNEAQ, per germline (reference sequence). This CDR3 is CASSFGGAPGTEAFF. The CDR3 DNA follows: TGTGCCAGCAGCTTTGGAGGGGCCCCGGGGACTGAAGCTTTCTTT. The full variable domain, in which reference TRBV7-9 and TRBJ1-1 provide the parts outside the CDR3, is DTGVSQNPRHKITKRGQNVTFRCDPISEHNRLYWYRQTLGQGPEFLTYFQNEAQLEKSRLLSDRFSAERPKGSFSTLEIQRTEQGDSAMYLCASSFGGAPGTEAFFGQGTRLTVV.

The chain recombines TRBV11-2 with TRBJ1-1, with D perhaps matching TRBD1 (5 bases). CDR3 length equals 13 residues. Germline CDR1 SGHAT, CDR2 FQNNGV. The germline V and J ends were trimmed by 6 bases and 0 bases, with 8 bases remaining between them. The CDR3 DNA follows: TGTGCCAGCAGGGAGACAGTGAACACTGAAGCTTTCTTT. This encodes CASRETVNTEAFF.

Concerning this clonotype itself: Just one base apart from a much larger clone, this may be a read error. This chain joins TRBV7-6 and TRBJ2-3, with D unresolved. Per the germline V gene, CDR1 is SGHVS and CDR2 is FNYEAQ. The CDR3 totals 14 residues. The V end lost 0 bases, the J end lost 6 bases, and 10 bases lay between the germline ends. The CDR3 region has the DNA TGTGCCAGCAGCTTAGCAGGGTGTCGGGATACGCAGTATTTT. This encodes CASSLAGCRDTQYF.

This clonotype was seen at least ten times. The rearrangement links TRBV15 to TRBJ2-7; D perhaps matches TRBD1 (5 bases). V dropped 0 bases and J dropped 5 bases, with 20 bases sitting between them. There are 17 residues in the CDR3. Germline V gene sequence: CDR1 LNHNV, CDR2 YYDKDF (reference sequence). The chain's CDR3 is CATSRDPGIQDPHEQYF. CDR3 bases: TGTGCCACCAGCAGAGATCCCGGCATACAGGACCCCCACGAGCAGTACTTC.

With regard to this clonotype: A much larger clone lies one base from this, so it may be a read error. The CDR3 nucleotides are TGCGCCAGCAGCTTGAGGCAGGGCGTGAATGAGCAGTTCTTC. This sequence encodes CASSLRQGVNEQFF. This chain joins TRBV5-1 and TRBJ2-1; D is possibly TRBD1 (5 bases). Germline CDR1 and CDR2: SGHRS and YFSETQ. V lost 1 base and J 7 bases, leaving 12 bases between the germline ends. The CDR3 consists of 14 residues. The whole variable domain, remainder taken from reference TRBV5-1 and TRBJ2-1, is KAGVTQTPRYLIKTRGQQVTLSCSPISGHRSVSWYQQTPGQGLQFLFEYFSETQRNKGNFPGRFSGRQFSNSRSEMNVSTLELGDSALYLCASSLRQGVNEQFFGPGTRLTVL.

This clonotype came up many times. The rearrangement uses TRBV11-2 and TRBJ2-1; D might be TRBD1 (5 bases). Per the germline V gene, CDR1 is SGHAT and CDR2 is FQNNGV. V was cut by 2 bases and J by 6 bases, with 17 bases left in between. CDR3 size: 16 residues. DNA of the CDR3: TGTGCCAGCAGCTTATCCTGGCCGCCAGGGTCCAATGAGCAGTTCTTC. This sequence encodes CASSLSWPPGSNEQFF. Variable domain in full (rest from reference TRBV11-2 and TRBJ2-1): EAGVAQSPRYKIIEKRQSVAFWCNPISGHATLYWYQQILGQGPKLLIQFQNNGVVDDSQLPKDRFSAERLKGVDSTLKIQPAKLEDSAVYLCASSLSWPPGSNEQFFGPGTRLTVL.

V and J are TRBV20-1 and TRBJ1-2; D remains unclear. The ends were cut back, 0 bases at V and 3 bases at J, with 8 bases in the middle. Germline assignment: CDR1 DFQATT and CDR2 SNEGSKA (reference sequence). This CDR3 contains 13 residues. CDR3 in DNA: TGCAGTGCTAGAGATCTGGCAGACTATGGCTACACCTTC. Protein product: CSARDLADYGYTF.

This clonotype was found many times. This rearrangement joins TRBV9 to TRBJ1-1; 7 bases map to TRBD1. V trimming: 4 bases; J trimming: 5 bases; junction bases outside the gene matches: 5. Germline V gene lookup returns CDR1 SGDLS and CDR2 YYNGEE. This CDR3 region has 13 residues. The CDR3 region is CASSPDRVTEAFF. DNA of the CDR3: TGTGCCAGCAGCCCCGACAGGGTGACTGAAGCTTTCTTT.

There are a few counts of this clonotype. The V gene is TRBV7-9, the J gene TRBJ2-2; 7 bases match TRBD1. Germline CDR1 is SEHNR and CDR2 is FQNEAQ (reference sequence). CDR3 length: 16 residues. Unmatched junction bases numbered 6, after V lost 5 bases and J lost 0 bases. This CDR3 reads CASSHATGSNTGELFF. Written as DNA, the CDR3 is TGTGCCAGCAGCCACGCGACAGGGTCGAACACCGGGGAGCTGTTTTTT.

The chain carries TRBV4-3 and TRBJ1-1; D might be TRBD1 (5 bases). Trimming cost V 1 base and J 6 bases, with 21 bases left between them. The germline V gene encodes CDR1 LGHNA and CDR2 YSLEER. The CDR3 is 17 residues long. The CDR3 DNA follows: TGCGCCAGCAGCCAAGGGACCGGGAGGGGTGGAGGTTCTGAAGCTTTCTTT. This translates into CASSQGTGRGGGSEAFF.

The V gene is TRBV6-5, the J gene TRBJ2-1, with D perhaps matching TRBD2 (6 bases). Per germline, CDR1 MNHEY and CDR2 SVGAGI. There are 14 residues in the CDR3. Trimming stripped 6 bases from V and 5 bases from J, with 14 bases between. The CDR3 is CASSVRELDNEQFF. The CDR3 nucleotides are TGTGCCAGCAGCGTTCGGGAGTTGGACAATGAGCAGTTCTTC.

In this sample, this clonotype turned up many times. This chain joins TRBV7-3 and TRBJ2-2; D is possibly TRBD1 (5 bases). The CDR3 is 14 amino acids. With 4 bases removed from V and 1 base from J, the gap between germline ends came to 7 bases. Germline CDR1 is SGHTA and CDR2 is FQGTGA. The CDR3 bases are TGTGCCAGCAGCTCGACAGTGAACACCGGGGAGCTGTTTTTT. Translating it yields CASSSTVNTGELFF.

V gene TRBV7-9 combines with J gene TRBJ2-5; no clear D gene. Trimming cost V 5 bases and J 4 bases, with 11 bases left between them. The germline CDR1 and CDR2 sequences are SEHNR and FQNEAQ (reference sequence). The CDR3 runs 13 residues. DNA of the CDR3: TGTGCCAGCAGCCCACCAAGCACAGAGACCCAGTACTTC. As protein: CASSPPSTETQYF.

Comments on this clonotype: A much larger clone lies one base from this, so it may be a read error. The genes are TRBV6-6 and TRBJ2-5; D is undetermined. The CDR3 length is 15 residues. The germline CDR1 and CDR2 sequences are MNHNY and SVGAGI (reference sequence). The V end was cut by 1 base, the J end by 5 bases, with 14 bases between. The CDR3, as DNA: TGTGCCAGCAGTTACTTAGGGCTAGACGACGAGACCCAGTACTTC. This translates into CASSYLGLDDETQYF.

This clonotype was detected only a few times. The CDR3 is CASKGGIGVDEQFF. The DNA of the CDR3 is TGTGCCAGCAAAGGGGGGATTGGGGTAGATGAGCAGTTCTTC. The V gene is TRBV19, the J gene TRBJ2-1, with D perhaps being TRBD1 or TRBD2 (6 bases each). In germline, CDR1 is LNHDA, CDR2 SQIVND (reference sequence). This CDR3 is 14 amino acids long. The ends were cut back, 9 bases at V and 8 bases at J, with 20 bases in the middle. Looking up the rest from reference TRBV19 and TRBJ2-1 gives the full variable domain: DGGITQSPKYLFRKEGQNVTLSCEQNLNHDAMYWYRQDPGQGLRLIYYSQIVNDFQKGDIAEGYSVSREKKESFPLTVTSAQKNPTAFYLCASKGGIGVDEQFFGPGTRLTVL.